These T cell receptor beta chains were read from a single sample in a study of graft-versus-host responses after intestinal transplantation. The data were produced by immunoSEQ multiplex PCR, yet TCRdb's version contains in-frame clones alone and is incomplete. This sample carries 8,000 to 9,000 clones, approximately 30% of them seen once, and the ten largest clones take around 5.8%. Sequences were derived from alloreactive CD4+ T cells from a mixed lymphocyte reaction culture, sampled before intestinal transplant. Receptors were obtained from a human patient who received an intestinal transplant. Each CDR3 is given with its conserved first and last residue. D genes are given only for firm matches. The size field is filled for only some rows; it gives once, few, many or a size class.

j_gene	v_gene	abundance	d_gene	CDR3aa	CDR3nt
TRBJ2-7	TRBV6-5	.	.	CASRGNYRFYEQYF	TGTGCCAGCAGGGGGAACTACAGGTTTTACGAGCAGTACTTC
TRBJ2-7	TRBV11-3	.	TRBD1	CASRQGLYEQYF	TGTGCCAGCAGACAGGGGCTGTACGAGCAGTACTTC
TRBJ2-1	TRBV11-1	.	.	CASSRRSGYNEQFF	TGTGCCAGCAGCCGCCGATCGGGCTACAATGAGCAGTTCTTC
TRBJ1-3	TRBV9	few	.	CASSASGNTIYF	TGTGCCAGCAGCGCCTCCGGAAACACCATATATTTT
TRBJ2-7	TRBV6-1	.	.	CASSEEGGFPTSEQYF	TGTGCCAGCAGTGAAGAGGGGGGGTTTCCCACCTCCGAGCAGTACTTC
TRBJ1-2	TRBV29-1	.	TRBD1	CSVGTGGRMGYTF	TGCAGCGTGGGGACAGGGGGACGTATGGGCTACACCTTC
TRBJ2-5	TRBV14	.	.	CASSQERTTQYF	TGTGCCAGCAGCCAAGAGCGGACAACCCAGTACTTC
TRBJ2-3	TRBV5-1	.	TRBD2	CASTRAGADTQYF	TGCGCCAGCACGCGGGCGGGGGCAGATACGCAGTATTTT
TRBJ2-1	TRBV5-8	.	.	CASSFPVNEQFF	TGTGCCAGCAGCTTCCCGGTAAATGAGCAGTTCTTC
TRBJ2-7	TRBV18	.	TRBD2	CASSPGSGGTYEQYF	TGTGCCAGCTCACCAGGGAGCGGGGGTACCTACGAGCAGTACTTC
TRBJ2-1	TRBV20-1	.	.	CSASQYNEQFF	TGCAGTGCTAGCCAGTACAATGAGCAGTTCTTC
TRBJ2-3	TRBV7-9	.	TRBD2	CASSSRLAGGADTQYF	TGTGCCAGCAGCTCCCGACTAGCGGGGGGCGCAGATACGCAGTATTTT
TRBJ1-1	TRBV27	.	.	CASSLYGGSPEAFF	TGTGCCAGCAGTTTATACGGCGGATCCCCTGAAGCTTTCTTT
TRBJ1-6	TRBV6-1	.	TRBD1	CASRGTGVGNSPLHF	TGTGCCAGCAGGGGGACAGGGGTAGGGAATTCACCCCTCCACTTT
TRBJ2-1	TRBV5-1	few	TRBD2	CASSLGGSSYNEQFF	TGCGCCAGCAGCTTGGGCGGGAGCTCCTACAATGAGCAGTTCTTC
TRBJ1-6	TRBV5-4	medium-sized	.	CASSLVENSPLHF	TGTGCCAGCAGCTTGGTCGAGAATTCACCCCTCCACTTT
TRBJ1-2	TRBV5-1	medium-sized	TRBD1	CASSLGDRGYGYTF	TGCGCCAGCAGCTTGGGGGACAGGGGGTATGGCTACACCTTC
TRBJ1-2	TRBV7-2	medium-sized	.	CASSPSGYGGYTF	TGTGCCAGCAGCCCGAGCGGGTATGGGGGCTACACCTTC
TRBJ2-7	TRBV4-1	.	TRBD1	CASSQSFTGAGEQYF	TGCGCCAGCAGCCAGTCCTTCACAGGGGCCGGCGAGCAGTACTTC
TRBJ1-5	TRBV10-3	.	.	CAISEVGFSNQPQHF	TGTGCCATCAGTGAGGTCGGTTTTAGCAATCAGCCCCAGCATTTT
TRBJ2-2	TRBV5-6	.	.	CASSLSTGELFF	TGTGCCAGCAGCTTATCTACCGGGGAGCTGTTTTTT
TRBJ1-1	TRBV28	.	.	CASSLKLGGGTEAFF	TGTGCCAGCAGTTTAAAATTAGGGGGTGGTACTGAAGCTTTCTTT
TRBJ2-2	TRBV5-1	medium-sized	.	CASSLNTERLFF	TGCGCCAGCAGCTTGAATACAGAGAGGCTGTTTTTT
TRBJ2-1	TRBV5-6	few	.	CASSSMDNWQFF	TGTGCCAGCAGCTCTATGGACAATTGGCAGTTCTTC
TRBJ2-1	TRBV18	few	TRBD2	CASSLTTSGMVGYNEQFF	TGTGCCAGCTCATTGACGACTAGCGGGATGGTGGGGTACAATGAGCAGTTCTTC